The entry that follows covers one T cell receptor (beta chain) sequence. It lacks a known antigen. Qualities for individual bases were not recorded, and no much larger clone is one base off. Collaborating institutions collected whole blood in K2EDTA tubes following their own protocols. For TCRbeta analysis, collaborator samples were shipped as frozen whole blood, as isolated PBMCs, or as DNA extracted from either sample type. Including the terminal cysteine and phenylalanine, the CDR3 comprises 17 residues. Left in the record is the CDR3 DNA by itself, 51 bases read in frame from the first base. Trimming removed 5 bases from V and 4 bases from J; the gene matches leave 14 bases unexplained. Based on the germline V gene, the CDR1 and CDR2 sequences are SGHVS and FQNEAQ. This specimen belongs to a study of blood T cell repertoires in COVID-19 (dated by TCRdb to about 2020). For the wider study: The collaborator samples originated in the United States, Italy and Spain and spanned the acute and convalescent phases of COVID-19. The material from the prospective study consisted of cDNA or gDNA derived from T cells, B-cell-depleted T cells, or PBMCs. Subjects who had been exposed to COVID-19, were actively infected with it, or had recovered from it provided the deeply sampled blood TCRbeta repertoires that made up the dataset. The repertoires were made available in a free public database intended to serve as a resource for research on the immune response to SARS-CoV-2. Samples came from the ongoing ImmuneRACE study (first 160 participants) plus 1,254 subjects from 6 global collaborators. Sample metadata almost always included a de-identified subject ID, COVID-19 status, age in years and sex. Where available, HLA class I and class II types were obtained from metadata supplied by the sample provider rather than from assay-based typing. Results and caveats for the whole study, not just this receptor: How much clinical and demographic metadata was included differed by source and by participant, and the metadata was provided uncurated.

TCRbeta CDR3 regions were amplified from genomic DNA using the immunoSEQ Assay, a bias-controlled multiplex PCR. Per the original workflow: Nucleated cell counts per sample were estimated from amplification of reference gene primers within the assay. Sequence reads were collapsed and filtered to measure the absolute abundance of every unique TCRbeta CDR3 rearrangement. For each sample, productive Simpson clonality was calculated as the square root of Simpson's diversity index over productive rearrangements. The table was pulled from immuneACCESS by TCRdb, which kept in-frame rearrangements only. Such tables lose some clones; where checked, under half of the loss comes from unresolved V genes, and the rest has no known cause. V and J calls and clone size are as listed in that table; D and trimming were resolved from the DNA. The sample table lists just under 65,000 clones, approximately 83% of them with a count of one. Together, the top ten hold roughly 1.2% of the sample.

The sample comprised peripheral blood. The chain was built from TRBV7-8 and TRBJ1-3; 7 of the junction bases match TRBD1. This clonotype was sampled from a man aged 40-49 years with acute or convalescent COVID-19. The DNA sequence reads TGTGCCAGCAGCCCGGGATCCCGGACAGGCGGCGGAAACACCATATATTTT. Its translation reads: CASSPGSRTGGGNTIYF.